This TCR beta chain was identified during a study of T-cell reconstitution after alpha-beta-depleted transplantation in children. Study-wide findings and caveats: Newly produced T cells mostly accounted for T-cell counts and diversity one year post-transplant. It was surviving recipient T cells and thymic progenitors that gave some patients high TCRbeta diversity at day 60. Alpha-beta T cells present about two months after transplant were reported to originate from several hundred expanded graft clones.

Germline-derived CDR1 and CDR2 are SGHDT and YYEEEE. The CDR3 is made up of 14 amino acids. With 3 bases removed from V and 3 bases from J, the gap between germline ends came to 12 bases. This clonotype has a handful of counts. Its antigen is as yet unknown. Preparing the TCRbeta library involved the use of unique molecular identifiers. TCRdb processed the PCR reads anew with MiXCR; each CDR3 protein has one entry. The sample has approximately 1,000,000 distinct CDR3 sequences, roughly 29% seen once; the top ten hold about 28%. The chain recombines TRBV5-6 with TRBJ1-1; no clear D gene. The sequence came from a boy in the first two years of life who had a stem cell transplant for SCID, so the T cells may come from the graft donor. The source was PBMCs, mostly from graft donor cells, collected 360 days after TCRalphabeta/CD19-depleted stem cell transplant. The CDR3 sequence: CASSWRGRDTEAFF. CDR3 nucleotide sequence: TGTGCCAGCAGCTGGCGCGGGCGGGACACTGAAGCTTTCTTT.